This TCR beta chain was profiled in a study of cytotoxic CD8 clonotypes in ibrutinib-treated CLL (dated by TCRdb to about 2021). Regarding the study in general: In this cohort, some 16 patients were treatment-naive and approximately ten were relapsed/refractory, while some 17 had unmutated IGHV. Every remission and progressive disease sample was obtained while ibrutinib was still being received by the patients. Of the approximately 91 people in the trial, about two dozen had longitudinal samples available. Responses were partial in around 25 patients and complete in 2; after median about 70 months follow-up, some 15 stayed in remission and around 12 progressed. Response samples were taken after a median of approximately 12 months on treatment, ranging from roughly 6 to 36 months. An average of approximately 260,000 productive templates and approximately 90,000 productive rearrangements was obtained per sample. Cryopreserved peripheral blood mononuclear cells were obtained before treatment, at response, and at either sustained remission or disease progression.

Reading from cysteine to phenylalanine, the CDR3 counts 17 amino acids. The CDR3 DNA has 51 bases and is translated from base 1. The germline V gene (reference sequence) yields SGHNT for CDR1 and YYREEE for CDR2. At the junction V is shortened by 3 bases and J by 0 bases; bases outside the gene matches: 4. A MiSeq instrument was used for deep resolution sequencing, which targeted depths ranging from 1 in 1 million up to 1 in 200,000 T cells, with coverage averaging 10x for each clonotype. TCR beta libraries were generated with the immunoSEQ hsTCRB Kit. In the paper's pipeline: ImmunoSEQ Data Assistant and ImmunoSEQ Analyzer were used for data analysis, and V, D and J genes were assigned according to IMGT definitions. Clonality, which ranges from 0 to 1, was calculated by subtracting the normalized Shannon entropy of productive rearrangement frequencies from one. Public clonotype analysis was restricted to overrepresented clonotypes comprising at least 0.05% of each patient's repertoire. Repertoires from some twelve age-matched healthy donors in immuneACCESS were used as clonality controls. What TCRdb holds here is the immuneACCESS table cut down to in-frame rearrangements. Part of the clones is not present; checked against another copy, under half of the missing clones reflect an unresolved V gene, and the others are unexplained. Clone size and V and J calls were adopted from that table, with D and trimming inferred from the DNA. In all, the sample holds some 160,000 clones, and roughly 80% of those were seen once. The top ten clones comprise about 2% of the sample.

In the case of this clone: Its antigen is unknown. Base quality data are lacking; no much larger clone is found one base away.

Study-wide conclusions, independent of this receptor: At baseline, clonality was higher than in age-matched healthy donors and showed a strong correlation with circulating CD8+ T-cell counts. Lymph node repertoires were not examined, and the timing of sampling was not matched between patients in sustained remission and those whose disease progressed. An increase in clonality was observed at ibrutinib response, with clonality remaining stable during sustained remission and falling back toward baseline at progression. Public clonotypes were found to be uncommon and were observed to contract or remain stable during treatment; the increase in clonality was shown to reflect expansion of private clonotypes at ibrutinib response.

The time point label on this specimen signifies: about twelve months on ibrutinib. For TCR beta library preparation, approximately 1.8 micrograms of genomic DNA was extracted from cryopreserved PBMCs. Longitudinal blood samples from CLL patients on ibrutinib monotherapy were analyzed using high-throughput TCR beta sequencing. The patients took part in an open-label, single-center phase 2 trial of ibrutinib monotherapy. This TCR came from a human donor with chronic lymphocytic leukemia. The V and J segments used are TRBV5-4 and TRBJ2-6, with 9 central nucleotides matching TRBD1. Sequences were derived from PBMCs, sampled after 12 months of ibrutinib treatment. The CDR3 loop reads CASSSPGQGSGANVLTF. At the DNA level, the sequence is TGTGCCAGCAGCTCCCCGGGACAGGGCTCTGGGGCCAACGTCCTGACTTTC.